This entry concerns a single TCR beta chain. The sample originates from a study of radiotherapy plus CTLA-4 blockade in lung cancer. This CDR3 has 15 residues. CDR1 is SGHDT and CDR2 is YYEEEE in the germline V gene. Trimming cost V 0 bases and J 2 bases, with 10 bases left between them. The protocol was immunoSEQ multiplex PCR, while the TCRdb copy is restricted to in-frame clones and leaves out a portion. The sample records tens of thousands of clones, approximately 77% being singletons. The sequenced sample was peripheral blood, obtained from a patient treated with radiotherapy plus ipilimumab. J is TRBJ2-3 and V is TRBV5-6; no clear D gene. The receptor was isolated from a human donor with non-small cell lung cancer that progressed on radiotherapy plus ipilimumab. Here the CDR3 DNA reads TGTGCCAGCAGCTTGGACGGTACTACCACAGATACGCAGTATTTT. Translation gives CASSLDGTTTDTQYF.